One sample yielded the 10 T cell receptor beta chains listed below, sequenced in a study of T cells in women clearing cervical HPV infection. The table came from immunoSEQ multiplex PCR; TCRdb's copy has only in-frame clones and leaves some out. The listing contains about 30,000 clones. The sequenced material came from blood buffy coat. These receptor sequences come from a woman between 18 and 70 years old with a cervical HPV16 infection that either progressed to CIN3+ or cleared (not recorded which).

Comment on this clone: The read ends 3 residues early relative to the CDR3; the germline J gene fills the gap. J is TRBJ2-5 and V is TRBV5-1, with TRBD2 matching 7 bases. V shed 4 bases and J 2 bases; nucleotides not matched to a gene: 11. Germline V lookup: CDR1 SGHRS, CDR2 YFSETQ. There are 16 residues in the CDR3. The CDR3 loop reads CASSIAGTTQQETQYF. The part of the CDR3 DNA that was read is TGCGCCAGCAGCATAGCCGGGACTACACAACAAGAGACC.

About this clone itself: The read falls 3 residues short of the CDR3 end, and the missing part is taken from the germline J gene. The chain carries TRBV30 and TRBJ1-2; maybe TRBD1 (6 bases). CDR3 length: 13 amino acids. Per germline, CDR1 GTSNPN and CDR2 SVGIG (reference sequence). The chain's CDR3 is CAWSIGGGAGYTF. The sequenced CDR3 bases are TGTGCCTGGAGTATAGGGGGAGGAGCGGGC.

CDR3 amino acids: CASSEAEDSTYGYTF. Incomplete CDR3 DNA: TGTGCCAGCAGTGAAGCGGAGGACAGTACCTATGGC. This chain connects TRBV2 to TRBJ1-2; the D gene is possibly TRBD1 (6 bases). The read ends 3 residues early relative to the CDR3; the germline J gene fills the gap. Germline V gene data show CDR1 as SNHLY and CDR2 as FYNNEI. With 0 bases removed from V and 4 bases from J, the gap between germline ends came to 12 bases. The CDR3 covers 15 residues.

Concerning this clone: The read ends 3 residues early relative to the CDR3; the germline J gene fills the gap. The V and J genes are TRBV10-3 and TRBJ2-2; 11 bases are shared with TRBD2. The CDR3 is 17 amino acids. Unmatched junction bases numbered 8, after V lost 3 bases and J lost 5 bases. The V gene's germline CDR1 is ENHRY and CDR2 SYGVKD. CDR3 DNA, as far as it was read: TGTGCCATCAGTGATCCCCGAACTAGCGGGAGTACCGGGGAG. Protein: CAISDPRTSGSTGE. The CDR3 reads in full as CAISDPRTSGSTGELFF.

Comments on this clone: The CDR3 is cut off 3 residues early in the read; its end comes from the germline J gene. The V gene is TRBV12-3 or TRBV12-4, the J gene TRBJ2-5; 16 bases fit TRBD2. The CDR3 totals 16 residues. Losses at the gene ends were 4 bases for V and 3 bases for J; bases not matched to a gene: 2. Partial CDR3 DNA: TGTGCCAGCAGTTGGGGACTAGCGGGAGGGGAAGAGACC. As protein: CASSWGLAGGEET. The full CDR3 protein reads CASSWGLAGGEETQYF.

Details on this clone: Coverage ceases 3 residues before the CDR3 finishes, and the germline J gene fills in the end. The genes are TRBV5-4 and TRBJ1-2; 7 bases align to TRBD1. The CDR3 covers 12 residues. CDR1 SGHNT and CDR2 YYREEE come from the germline V gene (reference sequence). This CDR3 is CASSSGDRSYTF. The sequenced CDR3 bases are TGTGCCAGCAGCTCGGGGGACAGAAGC.

Worth noting for this clone: The read terminates 3 residues ahead of where the CDR3 ends, so the germline J gene completes it. This sequence joins TRBV20-1 and TRBJ2-5, with unresolved D. Germline assignment: CDR1 DFQATT and CDR2 SNEGSKA (reference sequence). V was shortened by 6 bases and J by 2 bases, with 10 bases between the two germline ends. This CDR3 spans 12 amino acids. CDR3 DNA (partial): TGCAGTGCCAAGACACGGCAAGAGACC. It yields the protein CSAKTRQET. The complete CDR3 reads CSAKTRQETQYF.

With regard to this clone: The CDR3 goes on 3 residues after the read ends, and that part is filled in from the germline J gene. The V call is TRBV7-8, the J call TRBJ2-7; D ambiguous. The V end lost 4 bases, the J end lost 3 bases, and 16 bases lay between the germline ends. Germline values: CDR1 SGHVS, CDR2 FQNEAQ. This CDR3 is 15 amino acids long. The chain's CDR3 is CASSSIRSRGYEQYF. Incomplete CDR3 DNA: TGTGCCAGCAGCTCTATTAGGTCTAGAGGCTACGAG.

As for this clone: The observed sequence ends 3 residues before the CDR3 terminus, with the missing tail filled in from the germline J gene. The V and J genes are TRBV6-2 or TRBV6-3 and TRBJ1-5, with D maybe TRBD1 (6 bases). V lost 6 bases and J 0 bases, leaving 9 bases between the germline ends. Looked up from germline, CDR1 is MNHEY and CDR2 is SVGEGT. The CDR3 is 14 residues long. CDR3 sequence reads: CASSLGASNQPQHF. Partial CDR3 DNA: TGTGCCAGCAGCCTGGGGGCTAGCAATCAGCCC.

With regard to this clone: The CDR3 is cut off 3 residues early in the read; its end comes from the germline J gene. The chain carries TRBV12-3 or TRBV12-4 and TRBJ2-7; D is uncertain. V shed 9 bases and J shed 5 bases, with 11 bases lying between them. The CDR3 has 11 amino acids. This CDR3 reads CARRSMNEQYF. The CDR3 bases that were read are TGTGCCAGGCGGTCCATGAACGAG.